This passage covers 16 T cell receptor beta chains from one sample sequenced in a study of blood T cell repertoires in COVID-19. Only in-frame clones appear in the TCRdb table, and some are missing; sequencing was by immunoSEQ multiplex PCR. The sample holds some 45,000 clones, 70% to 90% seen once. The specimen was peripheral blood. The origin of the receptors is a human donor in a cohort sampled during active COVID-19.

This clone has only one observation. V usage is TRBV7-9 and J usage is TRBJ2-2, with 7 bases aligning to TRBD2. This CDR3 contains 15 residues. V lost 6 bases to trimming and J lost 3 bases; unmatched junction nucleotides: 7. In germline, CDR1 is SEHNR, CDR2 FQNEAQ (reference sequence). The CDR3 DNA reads TGTGCCAGCAGACAGAGCGGGGAGTACACCGGGGAGCTGTTTTTT. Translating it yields CASRQSGEYTGELFF.

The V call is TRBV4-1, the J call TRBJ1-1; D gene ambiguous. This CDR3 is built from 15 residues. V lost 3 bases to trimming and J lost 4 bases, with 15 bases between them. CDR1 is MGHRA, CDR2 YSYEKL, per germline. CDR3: CASSQGSEVITEAFF. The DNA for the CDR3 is TGCGCCAGCAGCCAGGGGTCGGAGGTGATCACTGAAGCTTTCTTT.

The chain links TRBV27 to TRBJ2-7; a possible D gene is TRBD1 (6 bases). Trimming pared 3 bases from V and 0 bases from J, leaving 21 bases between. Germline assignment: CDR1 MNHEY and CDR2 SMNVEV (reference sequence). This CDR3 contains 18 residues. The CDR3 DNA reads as TGTGCCAGCAGTTTTAGGGCAGGGGCGCCTCTGAGCTCCTACGAGCAGTACTTC. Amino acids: CASSFRAGAPLSSYEQYF.

The CDR3 sequence: CASHRSAGRFYGYTF. Written as DNA, the CDR3 is TGTGCCAGCCACCGGAGTGCAGGGAGGTTCTATGGCTACACCTTC. The chain uses TRBV28 and TRBJ1-2; maybe TRBD1 (5 bases). Germline values: CDR1 MDHEN, CDR2 SYDVKM. CDR3 size: 15 residues. The V gene lost 8 bases and the J gene lost 4 bases, with 20 bases spanning the gap.

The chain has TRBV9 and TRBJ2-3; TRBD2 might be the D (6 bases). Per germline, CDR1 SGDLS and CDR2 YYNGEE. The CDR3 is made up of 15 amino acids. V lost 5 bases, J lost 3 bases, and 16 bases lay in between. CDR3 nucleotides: TGTGCCAGCAGTCGCCGGGACTTATATACAGATACGCAGTATTTT. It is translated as CASSRRDLYTDTQYF.

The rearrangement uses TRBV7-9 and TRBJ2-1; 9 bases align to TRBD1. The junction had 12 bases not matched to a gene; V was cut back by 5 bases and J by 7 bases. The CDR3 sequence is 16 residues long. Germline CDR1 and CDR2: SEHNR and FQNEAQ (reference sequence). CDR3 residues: CASSRYTGGVMNEQFF. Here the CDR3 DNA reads TGTGCCAGCAGCCGCTACACAGGGGGCGTGATGAATGAGCAGTTCTTC.

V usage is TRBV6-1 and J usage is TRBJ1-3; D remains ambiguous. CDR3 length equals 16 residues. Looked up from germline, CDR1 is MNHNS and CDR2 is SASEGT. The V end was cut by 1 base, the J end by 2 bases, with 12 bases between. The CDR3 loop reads CASSEGYLITGNTIYF. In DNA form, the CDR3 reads TGTGCCAGCAGTGAAGGATACCTAATCACTGGAAACACCATATATTTT.

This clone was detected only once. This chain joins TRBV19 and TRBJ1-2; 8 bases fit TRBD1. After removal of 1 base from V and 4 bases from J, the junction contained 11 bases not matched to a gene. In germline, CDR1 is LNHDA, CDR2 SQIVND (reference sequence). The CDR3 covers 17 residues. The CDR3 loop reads CASSIGTGRISGYGYTF. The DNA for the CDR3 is TGTGCCAGTAGTATAGGGACAGGGCGTATAAGCGGCTATGGCTACACCTTC.

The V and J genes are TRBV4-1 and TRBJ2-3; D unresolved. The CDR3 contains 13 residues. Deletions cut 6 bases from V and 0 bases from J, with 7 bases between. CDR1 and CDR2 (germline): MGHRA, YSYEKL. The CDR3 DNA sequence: TGCGCCAGCAGGAATGAGAGCACAGATACGCAGTATTTT. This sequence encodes CASRNESTDTQYF.

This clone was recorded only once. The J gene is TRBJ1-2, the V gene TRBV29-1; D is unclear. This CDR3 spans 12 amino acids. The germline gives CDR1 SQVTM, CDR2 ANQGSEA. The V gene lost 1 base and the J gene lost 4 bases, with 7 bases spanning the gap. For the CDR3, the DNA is TGCAGCGTTGAAGGGGAGGGCTATGGCTACACCTTC. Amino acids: CSVEGEGYGYTF.

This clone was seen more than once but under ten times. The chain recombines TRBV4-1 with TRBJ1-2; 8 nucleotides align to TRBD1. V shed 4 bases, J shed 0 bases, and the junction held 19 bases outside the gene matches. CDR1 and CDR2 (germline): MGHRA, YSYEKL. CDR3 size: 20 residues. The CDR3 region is CASSPSRSQPGQAANYGYTF. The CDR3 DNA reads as TGCGCCAGCAGCCCCTCTCGATCTCAACCGGGACAGGCTGCTAACTATGGCTACACCTTC.

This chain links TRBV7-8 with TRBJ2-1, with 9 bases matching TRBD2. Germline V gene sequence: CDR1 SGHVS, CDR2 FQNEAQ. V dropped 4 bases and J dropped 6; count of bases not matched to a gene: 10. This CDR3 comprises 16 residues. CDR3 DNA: TGTGCCAGCAGCTCGTCGCGGGGGGGGAATCCCAATGAGCAGTTCTTC. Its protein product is CASSSSRGGNPNEQFF.

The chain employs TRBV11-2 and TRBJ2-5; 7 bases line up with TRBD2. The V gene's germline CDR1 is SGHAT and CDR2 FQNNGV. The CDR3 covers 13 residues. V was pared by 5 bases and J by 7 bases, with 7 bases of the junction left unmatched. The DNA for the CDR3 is TGTGCCAGCAGCCAATCGGGAGGAGTGACCCAGTACTTC. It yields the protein CASSQSGGVTQYF.

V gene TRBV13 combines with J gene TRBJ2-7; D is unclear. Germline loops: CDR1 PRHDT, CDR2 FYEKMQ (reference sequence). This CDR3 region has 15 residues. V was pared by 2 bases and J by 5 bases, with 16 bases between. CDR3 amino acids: CASSLSRSSQHEQYF. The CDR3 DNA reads TGTGCCAGCAGCTTAAGTAGGAGTAGTCAGCACGAGCAGTACTTC.

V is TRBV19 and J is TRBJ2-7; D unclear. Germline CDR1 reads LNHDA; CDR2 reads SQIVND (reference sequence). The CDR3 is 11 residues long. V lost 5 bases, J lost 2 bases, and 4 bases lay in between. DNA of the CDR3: TGTGCCAGTAGTTCGGCCTACGAGCAGTACTTC. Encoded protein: CASSSAYEQYF.

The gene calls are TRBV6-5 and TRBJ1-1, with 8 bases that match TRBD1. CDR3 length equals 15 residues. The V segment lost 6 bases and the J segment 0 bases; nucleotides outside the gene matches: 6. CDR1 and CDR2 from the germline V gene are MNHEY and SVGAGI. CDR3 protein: CASRTRTGLNTEAFF. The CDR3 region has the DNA TGTGCCAGCAGAACCCGGACAGGGCTGAACACTGAAGCTTTCTTT.